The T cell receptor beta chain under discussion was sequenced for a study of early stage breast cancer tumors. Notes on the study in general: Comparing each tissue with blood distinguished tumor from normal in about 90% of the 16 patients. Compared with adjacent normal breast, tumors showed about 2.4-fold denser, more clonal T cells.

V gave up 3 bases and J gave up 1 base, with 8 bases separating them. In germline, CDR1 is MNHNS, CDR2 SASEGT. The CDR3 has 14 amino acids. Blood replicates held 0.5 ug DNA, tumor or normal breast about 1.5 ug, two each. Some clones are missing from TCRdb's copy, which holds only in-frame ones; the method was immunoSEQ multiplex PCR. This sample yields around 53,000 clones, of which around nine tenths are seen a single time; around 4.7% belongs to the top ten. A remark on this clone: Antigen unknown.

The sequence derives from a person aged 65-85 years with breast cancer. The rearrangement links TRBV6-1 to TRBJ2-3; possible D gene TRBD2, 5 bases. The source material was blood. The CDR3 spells CASSDGSGTDTQYF. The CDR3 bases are TGTGCCAGCAGTGACGGTAGCGGCACAGATACGCAGTATTTT.